This T cell receptor beta chain was sequenced in a study of T cells in localized non-small cell lung cancer (TCRdb year 2020). The study in broad terms: The study analyzed T cell repertoires of approximately 240 early-stage NSCLC patients, comparing tumors and uninvolved tumor-adjacent lungs. The cohort comprised some 220 treatment-naïve NSCLC patients with resected, localized lung tumors. NSCLC patients had a mean age of around 61 years, and around 130 were male and more than 90 female.

A note on this clone: What antigen it recognizes has not been identified. No per-base quality is available; no much larger clone lies one base away.

At diagnosis, peripheral blood, uninvolved tumor-adjacent lung and tumor were collected and stored as a combination of fresh-frozen and FFPE material. Blood samples were analyzed as peripheral blood mononuclear cells for TCR repertoire profiling. The full study reports these points: The highest T cell clonality was observed in uninvolved tumor-adjacent lung, where clonality exceeded that of tumor, suggesting that antigenic responses were more focused in uninvolved tumor-adjacent lung. Because of the exploratory design, TCR variables were selected using unadjusted p-values without false-discovery rate correction. Longer overall survival was associated with higher blood T cell density, whereas shorter survival was associated with higher adjacent-lung clonality. A median of 57 of the top 100 tumor clones turned up in the paired uninvolved adjacent lung, and 25 to 30 of those clones also ranked among the top 100 of that same adjacent lung. Because multi-region tumor sequencing was not done, intratumor heterogeneity could not be ruled out.

CDR1 and CDR2, per the germline V gene, are SGHRS and YFSETQ. V is cut by 4 bases and J by 4 bases, and the space between the germline ends is 17 bases. The CDR3 covers 15 residues, taking in both the cysteine and the phenylalanine. Only the CDR3 region is kept as DNA, spanning 45 bases read in frame from base 1. TCR beta CDR3 regions were sequenced from DNA using the immunoSEQ Assay. As for the authors' bioinformatics: T cell density was computed as TCR beta template counts normalized to usable DNA estimated by amplifying housekeeping genes. Richness was estimated with the preseqR package, extrapolating to 400,000 templates for PBMC samples and 120,000 templates for tissue samples. Clonality was defined by subtracting Pielou's evenness from one. Tissue-enriched TCRs were identified by differential abundance testing using productive amino-acid clonotypes, minimum total count 5 and alpha 0.1. The Jaccard Index and the Morisita Overlap Index were used to measure repertoire overlap between compartments. GLIPH grouped TCR beta CDR3s together with public tetramer-defined viral CDR3s, and a viral motif had to include at least three viral sequences and show V-gene enrichment. TCRdb mirrors the immuneACCESS table, restricted to in-frame sequences. Some clones are absent from its copies; in checked studies, under half trace to an unresolved V gene, and the reason for the others is unknown. V and J calls and clone size are given by that table; D and trimming were obtained from the DNA. The sample profile shows tens of thousands of clones; roughly 85% of them were found once. Around 5.6% of the sample is taken by the ten largest.

Material: peripheral blood mononuclear cells, obtained before any cancer treatment. The source of this sequence is a male donor aged 60 or over with stage II lung adenocarcinoma. The chain is assembled from TRBV5-1 and TRBJ1-1, with TRBD1 as a weak D call on 5 bases. The sequenced DNA: TGCGCCAGCAGCCCGGACATCGGGCGGGGCACTGAAGCTTTCTTT. It translates to CASSPDIGRGTEAFF. Reference TRBV5-1 and TRBJ1-1 genes cover what lies past the CDR3, so the full variable domain is KAGVTQTPRYLIKTRGQQVTLSCSPISGHRSVSWYQQTPGQGLQFLFEYFSETQRNKGNFPGRFSGRQFSNSRSEMNVSTLELGDSALYLCASSPDIGRGTEAFFGQGTRLTVV.